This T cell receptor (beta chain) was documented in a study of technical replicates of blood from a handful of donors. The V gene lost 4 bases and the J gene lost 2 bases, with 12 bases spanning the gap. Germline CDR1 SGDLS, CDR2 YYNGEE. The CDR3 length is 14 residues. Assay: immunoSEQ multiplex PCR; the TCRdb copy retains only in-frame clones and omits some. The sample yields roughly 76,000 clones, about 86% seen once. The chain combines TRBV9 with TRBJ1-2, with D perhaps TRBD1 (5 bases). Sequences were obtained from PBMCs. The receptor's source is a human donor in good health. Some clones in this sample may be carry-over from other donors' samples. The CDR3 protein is CASSPRANNYGYTF. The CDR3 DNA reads TGTGCCAGCAGCCCCAGGGCAAACAACTATGGCTACACCTTC.